The 9 T cell receptor beta chains reported below all come from one sample, sequenced in a study of control samples from healthy donors and cancer patients. Assay: immunoSEQ multiplex PCR; the TCRdb copy retains only in-frame clones and omits some. The table lists just over 150,000 clones, about 94% of them singletons. Sequenced sample: blood. The receptors were sampled from a woman between 40 and 50 years old in good health.

The chain links TRBV3-1 (or the pseudogene TRBV3-2) to TRBJ1-5, with TRBD1 matching 10 bases. The V and J ends lost 2 bases and 5 bases, in that order; junction bases with no gene match: 6. The CDR3 totals 16 residues. The germline gives CDR1 LGHDT, CDR2 YNNKEL (reference sequence). Here the CDR3 reads CASSQTGQGTYQPQHF. The CDR3, as DNA: TGTGCCAGCAGCCAAACGGGACAGGGGACCTATCAGCCCCAGCATTTT.

V gene TRBV27 combines with J gene TRBJ2-3, with D perhaps TRBD2 (5 bases). The CDR3 sequence is 15 residues long. Looked up from germline, CDR1 is MNHEY and CDR2 is SMNVEV (reference sequence). The V end was cut by 5 bases, the J end by 1 base, with 13 bases between. CDR3 coding DNA: TGTGCCAGCAGTCCTATGTCGCGGGGCACAGATACGCAGTATTTT. As protein: CASSPMSRGTDTQYF.

V and J are TRBV28 and TRBJ2-1, with 9 bases lining up with TRBD2. This CDR3 has 17 amino acids. V lost 5 bases, J lost 7 bases, and 15 bases stayed unmatched. Germline-derived CDR1 and CDR2 are MDHEN and SYDVKM. CDR3 nucleotides: TGTGCCAGCAGTCCCCTAAGCGGGGGGCCGGTCGTTAATGAGCAGTTCTTC. The encoded protein is CASSPLSGGPVVNEQFF.

This chain uses TRBV3-1 (or the pseudogene TRBV3-2) with TRBJ2-5; TRBD1 matches 7 bases. The length of the CDR3 is 14 residues. V shed 1 base and J 5 bases; nucleotides not matched to a gene: 4. Germline CDR1 is LGHDT and CDR2 is YNNKEL (reference sequence). The CDR3 here is CASSQGQGTETQYF. CDR3 sequence (DNA): TGTGCCAGCAGCCAAGGACAGGGTACGGAGACCCAGTACTTC.

The genes are TRBV19 and TRBJ2-7; 8 bases map to TRBD2. The germline V gene encodes CDR1 LNHDA and CDR2 SQIVND (reference sequence). The length of the CDR3 is 15 residues. Trimming removed 0 bases from V and 6 bases from J; junction bases left unmatched: 7. The chain's CDR3 is CASSIEVAGRSEQYF. The CDR3 coding sequence is TGTGCCAGTAGTATAGAGGTAGCGGGACGCAGCGAGCAGTACTTC. Full variable domain (remainder filled in from reference TRBV19 and TRBJ2-7): DGGITQSPKYLFRKEGQNVTLSCEQNLNHDAMYWYRQDPGQGLRLIYYSQIVNDFQKGDIAEGYSVSREKKESFPLTVTSAQKNPTAFYLCASSIEVAGRSEQYFGPGTRLTVT.

The rearrangement uses TRBV4-3 and TRBJ1-4; 8 bases map to TRBD1. Germline trimming cut 0 bases from V and 8 bases from J; bases unmatched to any gene: 17. CDR1 is LGHNA, CDR2 YSLEER, per germline. The CDR3 contains 19 residues. The CDR3 spells CASSQDAQTGGSFREKLFF. The CDR3 nucleotides read TGCGCCAGCAGCCAAGATGCGCAAACAGGGGGAAGTTTTAGAGAAAAACTGTTTTTT.

This chain uses TRBV7-2 with TRBJ2-5; no definite D call. Per the germline V gene, CDR1 is SGHTA and CDR2 is FQGNSA. The ends were cut back, 1 base at V and 0 bases at J, with 12 bases in the middle. CDR3 size: 16 residues. The CDR3 region has the DNA TGTGCCAGCAGCTTAGATCCGGTCGGGTACCAAGAGACCCAGTACTTC. This translates into CASSLDPVGYQETQYF.

V is TRBV7-2 and J is TRBJ1-4; D call uncertain. The germline V and J ends were trimmed by 3 bases and 7 bases, with 9 bases remaining between them. The CDR3 loop spans 13 amino acids. Per germline, CDR1 SGHTA and CDR2 FQGNSA. This CDR3 is CASSLRSSEKLFF. CDR3 DNA sequence: TGTGCCAGCAGCTTGCGGTCGAGTGAAAAACTGTTTTTT. Variable domain in full (rest from reference TRBV7-2 and TRBJ1-4): GAGVSQSPSNKVTEKGKDVELRCDPISGHTALYWYRQSLGQGLEFLIYFQGNSAPDKSGLPSDRFSAERTGGSVSTLTIQRTQQEDSAVYLCASSLRSSEKLFFGSGTQLSVL.

The CDR3 DNA reads TGCGCCAGCAGCCAAGATAGCCTGAACTATGGCTACACCTTC. Its protein product is CASSQDSLNYGYTF. This chain connects TRBV4-1 to TRBJ1-2; D gene uncertain. The V end lost 0 bases, the J end lost 2 bases, and 7 bases lay between the germline ends. The CDR3 consists of 14 residues. Germline V lookup: CDR1 MGHRA, CDR2 YSYEKL.